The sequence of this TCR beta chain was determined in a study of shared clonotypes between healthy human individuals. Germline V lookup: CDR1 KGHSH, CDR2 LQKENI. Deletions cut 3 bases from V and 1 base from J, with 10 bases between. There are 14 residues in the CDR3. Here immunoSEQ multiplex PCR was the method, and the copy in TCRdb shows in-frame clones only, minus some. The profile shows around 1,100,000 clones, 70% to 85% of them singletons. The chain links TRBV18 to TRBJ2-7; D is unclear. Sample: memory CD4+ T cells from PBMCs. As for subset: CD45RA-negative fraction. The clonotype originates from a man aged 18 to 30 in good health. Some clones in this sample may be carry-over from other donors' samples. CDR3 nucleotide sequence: TGTGCCAGCTCACCCGCGGACGGGTCCTACGAGCAGTACTTC. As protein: CASSPADGSYEQYF.